The 20 T cell receptor beta chains presented below share a single source sample, sequenced in a study of T cell changes during pregnancy in multiple sclerosis. Sequencing was performed with immunoSEQ multiplex PCR; in TCRdb, only in-frame clones are kept and a portion is missing. The sample holds just under 65,000 clones, 90% to 95% seen once. The sample consisted of peripheral blood, taken in the third trimester of pregnancy. Receptor source: a female donor in good health, enrolled as a control in a pregnancy study.

This clone came up once. The rearrangement links TRBV18 to TRBJ1-2; TRBD1 is a possible D gene (5 bases). Deletions cut 6 bases from V and 12 bases from J, with 20 bases between. The CDR3 contains 13 residues. Germline loops: CDR1 KGHSH, CDR2 LQKENI. The DNA of the CDR3 is TGTGCCAGCTCGCTAACCCTATCGGGGGGGGACACCTTC. It translates to CASSLTLSGGDTF.

The J gene is TRBJ1-1, the V gene TRBV5-4; no clear D gene. The germline CDR1 and CDR2 sequences are SGHNT and YYREEE (reference sequence). V lost 2 bases, J lost 6 bases, and 5 bases lay in between. The CDR3 is 11 amino acids. The CDR3 spells CASSFLSEAFF. The CDR3 DNA follows: TGTGCCAGCAGCTTTCTGTCTGAAGCTTTCTTT.

The CDR3 DNA reads as TGTGCCAGCAGCGTCAGGGAAATAGATACGCAGTATTTT. It encodes CASSVREIDTQYF. J is TRBJ2-3 and V is TRBV9, with D possibly matching TRBD1 (5 bases). Germline-derived CDR1 and CDR2 are SGDLS and YYNGEE. This CDR3 has 13 residues. Trimming took 2 bases from V and 5 from J, leaving 9 bases between them. The variable domain in full, with the rest retrieved from reference TRBV9 and TRBJ2-3, is DSGVTQTPKHLITATGQRVTLRCSPRSGDLSVYWYQQSLDQGLQFLIQYYNGEERAKGNILERFSAQQFPDLHSELNLSSLELGDSALYFCASSVREIDTQYFGPGTRLTVL.

The V and J genes are TRBV13 and TRBJ1-2, with D unresolved. CDR3 length: 13 residues. Germline lookup yields CDR1 PRHDT and CDR2 FYEKMQ (reference sequence). V was pared by 1 base and J by 5 bases, with 8 bases between. CDR3 DNA sequence: TGTGCCAGCAGCTTAGCGGTGAATTATGGCTACACCTTC. Encoded protein: CASSLAVNYGYTF.

The V call is TRBV7-9, the J call TRBJ1-6; the match to TRBD1 covers 10 bases. CDR3 length: 14 residues. J was trimmed by 7 bases and V by 5 bases; bases with no gene match: 2. Per germline, CDR1 SEHNR and CDR2 FQNEAQ (reference sequence). In nucleotides, the CDR3 is TGTGCCAGCAGCCGGGGACAGGGGAATTCACCCCTCCACTTT. It codes for CASSRGQGNSPLHF.

V is TRBV30 and J is TRBJ1-2; TRBD1 is a possible D gene (6 bases). Trimming took 4 bases from V and 6 from J, leaving 18 bases between them. This CDR3 has 14 residues. Looked up from germline, CDR1 is GTSNPN and CDR2 is SVGIG (reference sequence). The CDR3 sequence: CAWTRLSRGDGYTF. The DNA for the CDR3 is TGTGCCTGGACAAGGCTGAGCAGGGGAGATGGCTACACCTTC.

The chain recombines TRBV14 with TRBJ1-4; possible D gene TRBD1, 6 bases. The CDR3 totals 17 residues. The V gene lost 4 bases and the J gene lost 0 bases, with 15 bases spanning the gap. CDR1 is SGHDN, CDR2 FVKESK, per germline. The CDR3 reads CASSPSQGLATNEKLFF. The DNA of the CDR3 is TGTGCCAGCAGCCCGTCGCAGGGGCTTGCAACTAATGAAAAACTGTTTTTT.

The chain carries TRBV11-3 and TRBJ2-1, with D tentatively TRBD2 (6 bases). This CDR3 has 14 amino acids. Per germline, CDR1 SGHNT and CDR2 YENEEA. V was trimmed by 5 bases and J by 5 bases, leaving 13 bases between them. As DNA, the CDR3 is TGTGCCAGCAGCGGGTCTAGCGCCAACAATGAGCAGTTCTTC. It yields the protein CASSGSSANNEQFF.

The chain couples TRBV2 to TRBJ2-7; 11 bases agree with TRBD1. V lost 7 bases, J lost 5 bases, and 1 base stayed unmatched. CDR1 is SNHLY and CDR2 is FYNNEI in the germline V gene. The CDR3 runs 12 residues. As DNA, the CDR3 is TGTGCCAGCAAGGACAGGGGGCACGAGCAGTACTTC. The encoded protein is CASKDRGHEQYF.

The genes are TRBV28 and TRBJ2-6, with TRBD2 as a possible D gene (6 bases). Between the trimmed V and J ends, which lost 4 bases and 0 bases, there was a span of 13 bases. CDR3 length: 17 amino acids. Per germline, CDR1 MDHEN and CDR2 SYDVKM. The CDR3 bases are TGTGCCAGCAGTTCGCAGGGAGGCCTCTCTGGGGCCAACGTCCTGACTTTC. Translating gives CASSSQGGLSGANVLTF.

This chain connects TRBV11-3 to TRBJ2-1; no firm D call. The V gene's germline CDR1 is SGHNT and CDR2 YENEEA. Trimming pared 5 bases from V and 9 bases from J, leaving 8 bases between. CDR3 size: 11 residues. The chain's CDR3 is CASSNDFEQFF. The DNA of the CDR3 is TGTGCCAGCAGCAACGACTTTGAGCAGTTCTTC.

The CDR3 sequence is CASSPDRDHYGYTF. The CDR3 DNA reads as TGTGCCAGCTCTCCCGACAGGGACCACTATGGCTACACCTTC. The J gene is TRBJ1-2, the V gene TRBV18; 7 bases align to TRBD1. The CDR3 is 14 residues long. The trim removed 6 bases at V and 3 bases at J, leaving 7 bases unmatched. Germline V CDR1 and CDR2: KGHSH, LQKENI.

V is TRBV7-8 and J is TRBJ2-5, with D perhaps TRBD2 (5 bases). Germline V gives CDR1 SGHVS, CDR2 FQNEAQ. Trimming took 2 bases from V and 3 from J, leaving 16 bases between them. The length of the CDR3 is 16 residues. The CDR3 bases are TGTGCCAGCAGCTTAACGGAAATGAGGGAAAAAGAGACCCAGTACTTC. Translation gives CASSLTEMREKETQYF.

V usage is TRBV6-1 and J usage is TRBJ2-3, with D maybe TRBD2 (5 bases). Germline lookup yields CDR1 MNHNS and CDR2 SASEGT. This CDR3 comprises 15 residues. V lost 1 base to trimming and J lost 8 bases, with 16 bases between them. CDR3 residues: CASSEELGLAGTQYF. Written as DNA, the CDR3 is TGTGCCAGCAGTGAAGAACTCGGGCTAGCAGGTACGCAGTATTTT.

J is TRBJ1-1 and V is TRBV29-1, with 7 bases lining up with TRBD1. Germline V gene lookup returns CDR1 SQVTM and CDR2 ANQGSEA. V gave up 4 bases and J gave up 9 bases; unmatched junction bases: 11. This CDR3 has 13 residues. The CDR3 DNA sequence: TGCAGCGTTGGCTTGACAGGGATGGGTAAAGCTTTCTTT. Translating gives CSVGLTGMGKAFF.

The chain couples TRBV11-2 to TRBJ2-7, with 10 bases matching TRBD2. V lost 5 bases and J lost 6; bases outside the gene matches: 13. The CDR3 consists of 16 residues. Germline V gene sequence: CDR1 SGHAT, CDR2 FQNNGV. The CDR3 region has the DNA TGTGCCAGCAGCGTAGGGGGGGCGCTAGCGGGAGTCGAGCAGTACTTC. Amino acid sequence: CASSVGGALAGVEQYF.

The chain is built from TRBV27 and TRBJ2-1; TRBD2 matches 7 bases. The germline CDR1 and CDR2 sequences are MNHEY and SMNVEV (reference sequence). This CDR3 region has 13 residues. V shed 9 bases, J shed 10 bases, and the junction held 12 bases outside the gene matches. The CDR3 nucleotides read TGTGCCAGTAGAAGCTTGGCGCGGGAGGAGCAGTTCTTC. Translating gives CASRSLAREEQFF.

This sequence joins TRBV18 and TRBJ1-5, with 9 bases fitting TRBD1. The V gene end was trimmed by 6 bases and the J gene end by 4 bases; junction bases not matched to a gene: 1. This CDR3 is 13 amino acids long. Germline assignment: CDR1 KGHSH and CDR2 LQKENI. The CDR3 DNA is TGTGCCAGCTCCGGGACAGGGAATCAGCCCCAGCATTTT. This gives the protein CASSGTGNQPQHF. The variable domain in full, with the rest retrieved from reference TRBV18 and TRBJ1-5, is NAGVMQNPRHLVRRRGQEARLRCSPMKGHSHVYWYRQLPEEGLKFMVYLQKENIIDESGMPKERFSAEFPKEGPSILRIQQVVRGDSAAYFCASSGTGNQPQHFGDGTRLSIL.

The chain carries TRBV6-6 and TRBJ1-5; D is undetermined. V dropped 2 bases and J dropped 4 bases, with 15 bases sitting between them. The CDR3 runs to 16 residues. Germline loops: CDR1 MNHNY, CDR2 SVGAGI (reference sequence). The CDR3 DNA follows: TGTGCCAGCAGTTACCATAGTCCGGGTGGAAATCAGCCCCAGCATTTT. The encoded protein is CASSYHSPGGNQPQHF.

The chain couples TRBV5-1 to TRBJ1-4; D ambiguous. CDR3 length: 15 residues. V was pared by 0 bases and J by 0 bases, with 6 bases between. CDR1 SGHRS and CDR2 YFSETQ come from the germline V gene. As DNA, the CDR3 is TGCGCCAGCAGCTTGGCCGAGGCAACTAATGAAAAACTGTTTTTT. Translated: CASSLAEATNEKLFF. The full variable domain, with the rest looked up from reference TRBV5-1 and TRBJ1-4, is KAGVTQTPRYLIKTRGQQVTLSCSPISGHRSVSWYQQTPGQGLQFLFEYFSETQRNKGNFPGRFSGRQFSNSRSEMNVSTLELGDSALYLCASSLAEATNEKLFFGSGTQLSVL.